These T cell receptor beta chains were read from a single sample in a study of siplizumab effects on memory and regulatory T cells. TCRdb's table, derived via immunoSEQ multiplex PCR, lists solely in-frame clones and lacks some. The sample contains some 46,000 clones, about 94% of which appear only once. Sample: CD8+ T cells sorted from blood. The origin of the receptors is a human donor in good health. Both conserved end residues are part of each CDR3. A D gene is named only where the DNA matches it firmly. Part of the rows lack a size; the others show once, few, many or a class for expanded clones.

>TRBD1|TRBV19|TRBJ1-1|NA
TGTGCCAGTAGTGCGTACAGGGGACGAACTGAAGCTTTCTTT
CASSAYRGRTEAFF
>NA|TRBV5-1|TRBJ2-1|NA
TGCGCCAGCAGCCAAACAGGGTACAATGAGCAGTTCTTC
CASSQTGYNEQFF
>NA|TRBV7-3|TRBJ1-2|NA
TGTGCCAGCAGCTACGGGGGGCAGGCTTTTGGCTACACCTTC
CASSYGGQAFGYTF
>NA|TRBV29-1|TRBJ2-1|NA
TGCAGCGTGGAGGAGTCAGGAATCGGGGCCTACAATGAGCAGTTCTTC
CSVEESGIGAYNEQFF
>TRBD2|TRBV27|TRBJ2-1|once
TGTGCCAGCAGTGGAGGGACTAGCTCCTACAATGAGCAGTTCTTC
CASSGGTSSYNEQFF
>TRBD2|TRBV19|TRBJ2-6|NA
TGTGCCAGTAGTATGTTCGCGGCGGGAGGGTTCACCTCACATTCTGGGGCCAACGTCCTGACTTTC
CASSMFAAGGFTSHSGANVLTF
>NA|TRBV20-1|TRBJ2-1|NA
TGCAGTGCTAGAGCGGGCTATGAGCAGTTCTTC
CSARAGYEQFF
>NA|TRBV15|TRBJ1-2|medium-sized
TGTGCCACCAGCCCACTAATAATCGGACAGTATGGTGGCTACACCTTC
CATSPLIIGQYGGYTF
>NA|TRBV6-6|TRBJ2-4|few
TGTGCCAGCAGTTACTCGAACTCGGTCTTGCCCCTCTTC
CASSYSNSVLPLF
>NA|TRBV7-3|TRBJ2-3|once
TGTGCCAGCAGCTTAGAGGGAGATACGCAGTATTTT
CASSLEGDTQYF
>NA|TRBV28|TRBJ2-4|NA
TGTGCCAGCTCCAGGCGGCTAGCCAAAAACATTCAGTACTTC
CASSRRLAKNIQYF
>NA|TRBV5-1|TRBJ2-5|NA
TGCGCCAGCAGCTTGGGGATGGGCGCGGCCCAGGAGGAGACCCAGTACTTC
CASSLGMGAAQEETQYF
>NA|TRBV7-6|TRBJ2-7|NA
TGTGCCAGCGCAGCTTACGACGGCCCCTACGAGCAGTACTTC
CASAAYDGPYEQYF
>NA|TRBV7-3|TRBJ2-1|once
TGTGCCAGCAGCCCCGCCGGGCGGCACAGCGATTACAATGAGCAGTTCTTC
CASSPAGRHSDYNEQFF
>NA|TRBV28|TRBJ1-5|once
TGTGCCAGCAGTTTACAGGGGAACAATCAGCCCCAGCATTTT
CASSLQGNNQPQHF
>NA|TRBV6-6|TRBJ2-3|NA
TGTGCCAGCAGTCTAACCTCCGGGACAGATACGCAGTATTTT
CASSLTSGTDTQYF
>TRBD1|TRBV9|TRBJ2-1|NA
TGTGCCAGCAGCGTCTGGACAGGGGGTAATGAGCAGTTCTTC
CASSVWTGGNEQFF
>NA|TRBV15|TRBJ1-3|NA
TGTGCCACCAGCAGAGTTTCCACAGGAGGAAACACCATATATTTT
CATSRVSTGGNTIYF
>NA|TRBV11-2|TRBJ2-1|NA
TGTGCCAGCAGCTCGGGCAGCTCCTACAATGAGCAGTTCTTC
CASSSGSSYNEQFF